Many counts were recorded for the clone carrying this T cell receptor (beta chain). Stated time point: sample taken at primary tumor resection. MiXCR was run by TCRdb on the 5' RACE reads, yielding one entry per CDR3 protein. The data hold about 22,000 distinct CDR3 sequences, with about 5% observed a single time. These data come from a study of spatial heterogeneity in lung cancer. CDR3 length: 16 amino acids. Trimming removed 5 bases from V and 0 bases from J, with 16 bases in between. The germline V gene has CDR1 MNHNY and CDR2 SVGAGI (reference sequence). The sample here was PBMCs, taken at surgery. The source of this sequence is a male donor with early-stage non-small cell lung cancer. The chain uses TRBV6-6 and TRBJ2-5; possible D gene TRBD1, 5 bases. In DNA, the CDR3 is TGTGCCAGCAGTCTTACCGCAGGGCTGTACCAAGAGACCCAGTACTTC. Translated: CASSLTAGLYQETQYF.